This TCR beta chain emerged from a study of shared clonotypes between healthy human individuals. Study results and caveats: Roughly 4.6% of naive CD4 clonotypes were common to several donors. Lower generation probabilities were found for non-shared clonotypes than for those shared by all four donors.

Trimming took 8 bases from V and 1 from J, leaving 12 bases between them. This CDR3 has 14 residues. Looked up from germline, CDR1 is SGHTA and CDR2 is FQGNSA. When replicate PCRs were run on sorted subsets, they used 200 ng DNA, 28,000 or so T cell genomes. This table comes from immunoSEQ multiplex PCR, and its TCRdb copy is limited to in-frame clones, with some not included. In the table there are 2 million to 2.5 million clones, approximately 93% of which are singletons. Each sample came from a Caucasian adult donor living in Nashville, Tennessee. On this clone: Its antigen remains unidentified.

This chain uses TRBV7-2 with TRBJ2-1; D assignment may be TRBD1 or TRBD2 (5 bases each). Sequenced sample: naive CD4+ T cells from PBMCs. Subset specified: CD45RA+ positively selected. The sequence was obtained from a man in his late teens or twenties in good health. Some clones in this sample may be carry-over from other donors' samples. The CDR3 is CASGGWGSYNEQFF. The CDR3 region has the DNA TGTGCCAGCGGTGGGTGGGGGTCCTACAATGAGCAGTTCTTC.